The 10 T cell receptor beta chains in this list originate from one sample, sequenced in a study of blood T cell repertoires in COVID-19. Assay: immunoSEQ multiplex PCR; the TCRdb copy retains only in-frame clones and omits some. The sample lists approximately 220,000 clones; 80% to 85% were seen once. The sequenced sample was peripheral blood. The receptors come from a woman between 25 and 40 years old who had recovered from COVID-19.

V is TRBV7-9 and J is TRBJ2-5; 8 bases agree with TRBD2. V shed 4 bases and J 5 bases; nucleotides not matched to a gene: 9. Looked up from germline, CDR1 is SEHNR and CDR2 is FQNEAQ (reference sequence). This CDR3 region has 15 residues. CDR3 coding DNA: TGTGCCAGCAGCTCTCGAAGCGGGAGTGGGGAGACCCAGTACTTC. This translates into CASSSRSGSGETQYF.

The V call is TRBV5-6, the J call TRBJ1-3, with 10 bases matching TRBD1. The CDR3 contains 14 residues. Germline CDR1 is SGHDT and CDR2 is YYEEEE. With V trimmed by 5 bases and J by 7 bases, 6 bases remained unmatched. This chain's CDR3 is CASRRPGQGNTIYF. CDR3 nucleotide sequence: TGTGCCAGCAGGCGGCCGGGACAGGGGAACACCATATATTTT.

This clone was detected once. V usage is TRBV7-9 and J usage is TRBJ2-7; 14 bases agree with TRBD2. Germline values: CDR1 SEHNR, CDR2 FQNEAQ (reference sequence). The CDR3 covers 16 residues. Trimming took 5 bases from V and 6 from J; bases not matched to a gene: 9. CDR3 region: CASSPGLAGASSEQYF. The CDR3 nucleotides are TGTGCCAGCAGCCCGGGACTAGCGGGAGCATCGTCCGAGCAGTACTTC. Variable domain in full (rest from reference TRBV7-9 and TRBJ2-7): DTGVSQNPRHKITKRGQNVTFRCDPISEHNRLYWYRQTLGQGPEFLTYFQNEAQLEKSRLLSDRFSAERPKGSFSTLEIQRTEQGDSAMYLCASSPGLAGASSEQYFGPGTRLTVT.

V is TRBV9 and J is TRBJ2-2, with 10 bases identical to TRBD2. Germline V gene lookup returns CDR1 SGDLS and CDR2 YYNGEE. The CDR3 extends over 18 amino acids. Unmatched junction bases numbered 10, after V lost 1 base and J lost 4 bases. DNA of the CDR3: TGTGCCAGCAGCGTACACCTCAAACTAGCGGGGAGCACCGGGGAGCTGTTTTTT. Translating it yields CASSVHLKLAGSTGELFF. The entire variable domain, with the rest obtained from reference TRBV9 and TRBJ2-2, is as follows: DSGVTQTPKHLITATGQRVTLRCSPRSGDLSVYWYQQSLDQGLQFLIQYYNGEERAKGNILERFSAQQFPDLHSELNLSSLELGDSALYFCASSVHLKLAGSTGELFFGEGSRLTVL.

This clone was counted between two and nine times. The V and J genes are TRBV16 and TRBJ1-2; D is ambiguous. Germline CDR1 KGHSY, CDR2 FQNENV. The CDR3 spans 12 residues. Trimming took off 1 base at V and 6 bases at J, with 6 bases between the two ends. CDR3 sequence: CASSQLADGYTF. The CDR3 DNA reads TGTGCCAGCAGCCAATTAGCCGATGGCTACACCTTC.

The CDR3, as DNA: TGTGCCAGCAGCCGAGCGGGAGGACGGTGGAAGAGTGGCTACGAGCAGTACTTC. Translated, it gives CASSRAGGRWKSGYEQYF. The chain combines TRBV5-4 with TRBJ2-7, with 9 bases that match TRBD2. Germline lookup yields CDR1 SGHNT and CDR2 YYREEE (reference sequence). After removal of 4 bases from V and 3 bases from J, the junction contained 17 bases not matched to a gene. This CDR3 is built from 18 residues.

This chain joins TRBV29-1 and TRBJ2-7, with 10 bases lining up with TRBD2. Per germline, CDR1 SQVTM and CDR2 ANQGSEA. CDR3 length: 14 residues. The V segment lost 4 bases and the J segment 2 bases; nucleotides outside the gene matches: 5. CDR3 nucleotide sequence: TGCAGCGTTGGGGTAGCGGGAGGTACCTACGAGCAGTACTTC. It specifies CSVGVAGGTYEQYF.

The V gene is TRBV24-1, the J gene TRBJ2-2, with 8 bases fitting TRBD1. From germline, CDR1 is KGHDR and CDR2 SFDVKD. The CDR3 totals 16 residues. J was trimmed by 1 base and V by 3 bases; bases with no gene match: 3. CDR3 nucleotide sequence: TGTGCCACCAGTGATAATGGACAGGGGAACACCGGGGAGCTGTTTTTT. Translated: CATSDNGQGNTGELFF.

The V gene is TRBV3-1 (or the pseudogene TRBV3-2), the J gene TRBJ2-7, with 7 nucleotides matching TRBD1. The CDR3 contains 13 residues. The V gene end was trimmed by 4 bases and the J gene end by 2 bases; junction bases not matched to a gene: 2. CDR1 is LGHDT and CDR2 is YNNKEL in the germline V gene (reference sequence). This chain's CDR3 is CASSRQGTYEQYF. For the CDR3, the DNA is TGTGCCAGCAGCCGACAGGGTACCTACGAGCAGTACTTC.

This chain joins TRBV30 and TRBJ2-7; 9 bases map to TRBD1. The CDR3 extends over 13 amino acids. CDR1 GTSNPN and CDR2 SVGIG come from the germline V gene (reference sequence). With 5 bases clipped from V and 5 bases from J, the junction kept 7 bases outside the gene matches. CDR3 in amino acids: CAWLTGGRDEQYF. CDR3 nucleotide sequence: TGTGCCTGGTTGACAGGGGGAAGGGACGAGCAGTACTTC.